The 8 T cell receptor beta chains below were found in one sample sequenced in a study of cytomegalovirus exposure and HLA in healthy donors. Primers for the PCR totalled 60 Vbeta and 13 Jbeta. Here immunoSEQ multiplex PCR was the method, and the copy in TCRdb shows in-frame clones only, minus some. The data show 100,000 or so clones, 70% to 80% seen once. The sequencing sample was made of PBMCs. These receptors were taken from a woman between 18 and 29 years old in good health and CMV-seropositive.

The chain recombines TRBV30 with TRBJ2-1, with TRBD2 matching over 8 bases. V shed 4 bases and J 9 bases; nucleotides not matched to a gene: 11. The CDR3 is 14 amino acids. Germline CDR1 is GTSNPN and CDR2 is SVGIG (reference sequence). For the CDR3, the DNA is TGTGCCTGGATATCCGGGAGGGCCCACCCTGAGCAGTTCTTC. Amino acids: CAWISGRAHPEQFF.

DNA of the CDR3: TGTGCCAGTAGTAGGGGGGACAGGGCGTATAGCAATCAGCCCCAGCATTTT. Its protein is CASSRGDRAYSNQPQHF. The chain combines TRBV19 with TRBJ1-5; TRBD1 agrees at 9 bases. V shed 4 bases and J 0 bases; nucleotides not matched to a gene: 7. Germline V gives CDR1 LNHDA, CDR2 SQIVND (reference sequence). The CDR3 sequence is 17 residues long.

This CDR3 is CSVEGQRTEAFF. The CDR3 DNA sequence: TGCAGCGTTGAAGGACAACGCACTGAAGCTTTCTTT. The chain carries TRBV29-1 and TRBJ1-1; no firm D call. Germline V gene sequence: CDR1 SQVTM, CDR2 ANQGSEA. The V and J ends lost 1 base and 4 bases respectively, with 7 bases between them. The CDR3 has 12 residues.

There are a few counts of this clone. The chain joins TRBV7-2 to TRBJ2-3; 10 nucleotides align to TRBD2. The germline gives CDR1 SGHTA, CDR2 FQGNSA. The CDR3 sequence is 19 residues long. Germline trimming cut 4 bases from V and 1 base from J; bases unmatched to any gene: 14. The CDR3 region has the DNA TGTGCCAGCAGCTGGAGTAGCGGGAGGCTCGGGGGGGGCACAGATACGCAGTATTTT. Translation: CASSWSSGRLGGGTDTQYF.

The gene calls are TRBV5-4 and TRBJ2-5, with 7 bases matching TRBD1. The CDR3 is 15 amino acids. Germline CDR1 SGHNT, CDR2 YYREEE (reference sequence). The J segment lost 2 bases and the V segment lost 6 bases, leaving 10 bases of the junction unmatched. CDR3: CASTRQGPEQETQYF. The CDR3 nucleotides read TGTGCCAGCACCAGACAGGGACCCGAACAAGAGACCCAGTACTTC.

The genes are TRBV7-2 and TRBJ2-7; D is perhaps TRBD2 (5 bases). V shed 5 bases and J shed 4 bases, with 15 bases lying between them. CDR3 size: 14 residues. Looked up from germline, CDR1 is SGHTA and CDR2 is FQGNSA. CDR3 DNA sequence: TGTGCCAGCAGCCAAACTAGGAGCCAATACGAGCAGTACTTC. As protein: CASSQTRSQYEQYF.

This chain connects TRBV9 to TRBJ1-2; D might be TRBD1 (5 bases). CDR3 length: 13 amino acids. Germline loops: CDR1 SGDLS, CDR2 YYNGEE. The V and J ends lost 4 bases and 8 bases respectively, with 15 bases between them. The CDR3 DNA reads as TGTGCCAGCAGCACAAGGACGGAGGGGGGCTACACCTTC. Its protein product is CASSTRTEGGYTF.

The rearrangement joins TRBV28 to TRBJ2-7; tentatively, D is TRBD2 (6 bases). Trimming took off 8 bases at V and 6 bases at J, with 17 bases between the two ends. The CDR3 is made up of 13 amino acids. Germline CDR1 reads MDHEN; CDR2 reads SYDVKM. The CDR3 is CASVGGKLGEQYF. The CDR3 DNA follows: TGTGCCAGCGTAGGCGGGAAGTTGGGCGAGCAGTACTTC. The complete variable domain, with remaining parts taken from reference TRBV28 and TRBJ2-7, reads DVKVTQSSRYLVKRTGEKVFLECVQDMDHENMFWYRQDPGLGLRLIYFSYDVKMKEKGDIPEGYSVSREKKERFSLILESASTNQTSMYLCASVGGKLGEQYFGPGTRLTVT.